Listed here is a single T cell receptor (beta chain). The sample comes from a study of T cell repertoires in cytomegalovirus infection. Each CDR3 protein is one row after TCRdb ran MiXCR on the reads. The table lists hundreds of thousands of distinct CDR3 sequences, 20% to 25% of them singletons. Trimming took 1 base from V and 1 from J, leaving 10 bases between them. The CDR3 has 16 residues. Germline V gene sequence: CDR1 SGHNT, CDR2 YENEEA. The V call is TRBV11-3, the J call TRBJ2-2, with unresolved D. This TCR was sampled from a human donor in good health (CMV status not recorded). Some clones in this sample may be carry-over from other donors' samples. Sequenced material: CD8+ T cells from PBMCs. The CDR3 nucleotides are TGTGCCAGCAGCTTAGCCACAGAACTGAACACCGGGGAGCTGTTTTTT. As protein: CASSLATELNTGELFF.